The entry that follows covers one T cell receptor (beta chain) sequence. Its cognate antigen is unknown. This sample was taken from a study of multiple sclerosis patients with progressive multifocal leukoencephalopathy. Data came from immunoSEQ multiplex PCR; TCRdb stores just in-frame clones and leaves some out. Here the sample spans 25,000 to 35,000 clones, about 90% being singletons. Overall study findings and caveats: Less diverse TRB repertoires were suggested in most PML patients.

Germline V gene sequence: CDR1 MNHEY, CDR2 SMNVEV (reference sequence). The CDR3 sequence is 15 residues long. J gave up 2 bases and V 2 bases, and 0 bases lay outside the gene matches. Specified time point: 6 to 7 months of natalizumab therapy. Prior interferon beta treatment was universal, and the PML patients were all female. The source material was PBMCs, sampled from a patient treated with natalizumab. This TCR derives from a human donor with multiple sclerosis. The genes are TRBV27 and TRBJ2-6; 7 bases line up with TRBD2. Here the CDR3 reads CASSLGGAGANVLTF. The CDR3 nucleotides are TGTGCCAGCAGTTTAGGGGGGGCTGGGGCCAACGTCCTGACTTTC.